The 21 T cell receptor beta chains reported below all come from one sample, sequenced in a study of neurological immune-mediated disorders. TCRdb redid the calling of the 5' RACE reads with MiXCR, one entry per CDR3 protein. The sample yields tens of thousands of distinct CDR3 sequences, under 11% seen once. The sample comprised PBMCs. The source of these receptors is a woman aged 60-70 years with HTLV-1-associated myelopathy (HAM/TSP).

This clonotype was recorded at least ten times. This chain's CDR3 is CASSSSGTSGGEQYF. In DNA form, the CDR3 reads TGCGCCAGCAGCTCCTCCGGGACTAGCGGTGGCGAGCAGTACTTC. This chain connects TRBV5-1 to TRBJ2-7; 11 positions agree with TRBD2. This CDR3 is 15 amino acids long. Trimming cost V 3 bases and J 6 bases; bases outside gene matches: 8. Germline V gene sequence: CDR1 SGHRS, CDR2 YFSETQ.

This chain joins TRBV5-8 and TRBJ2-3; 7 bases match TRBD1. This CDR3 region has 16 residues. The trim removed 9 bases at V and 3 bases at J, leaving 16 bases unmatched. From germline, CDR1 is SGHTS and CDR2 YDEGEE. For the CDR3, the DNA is TGTGCCATCGGCCCTCGCCTGACAGGGCGGACAGATACGCAGTATTTT. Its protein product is CAIGPRLTGRTDTQYF.

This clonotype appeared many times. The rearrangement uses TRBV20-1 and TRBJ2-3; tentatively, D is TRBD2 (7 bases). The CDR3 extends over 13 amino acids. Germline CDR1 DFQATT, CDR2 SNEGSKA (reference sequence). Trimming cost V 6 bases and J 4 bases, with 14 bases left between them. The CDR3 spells CSAARGGADTQYF. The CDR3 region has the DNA TGCAGTGCCGCGAGGGGGGGCGCAGATACGCAGTATTTT.

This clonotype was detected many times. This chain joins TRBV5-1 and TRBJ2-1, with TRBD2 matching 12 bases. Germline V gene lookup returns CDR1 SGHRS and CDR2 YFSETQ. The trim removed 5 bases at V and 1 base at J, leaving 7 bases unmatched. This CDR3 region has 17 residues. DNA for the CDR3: TGCGCCAGCAGGGGACTAGCGGGCGGACAATCCTACAATGAGCAGTTCTTC. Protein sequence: CASRGLAGGQSYNEQFF.

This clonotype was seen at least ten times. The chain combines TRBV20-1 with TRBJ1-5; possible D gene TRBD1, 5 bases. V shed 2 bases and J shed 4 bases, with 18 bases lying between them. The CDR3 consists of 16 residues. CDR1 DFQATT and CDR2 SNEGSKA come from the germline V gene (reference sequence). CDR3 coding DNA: TGCAGTGCTAGAAGTTGGGGGTCAGGGCTTAATCAGCCCCAGCATTTT. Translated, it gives CSARSWGSGLNQPQHF.

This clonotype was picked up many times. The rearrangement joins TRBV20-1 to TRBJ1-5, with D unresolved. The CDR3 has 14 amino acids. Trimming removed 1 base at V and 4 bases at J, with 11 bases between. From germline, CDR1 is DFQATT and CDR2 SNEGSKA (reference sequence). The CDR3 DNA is TGCAGTGCTAGAGGAGGATGGGAAAATCAGCCCCAGCATTTT. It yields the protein CSARGGWENQPQHF.

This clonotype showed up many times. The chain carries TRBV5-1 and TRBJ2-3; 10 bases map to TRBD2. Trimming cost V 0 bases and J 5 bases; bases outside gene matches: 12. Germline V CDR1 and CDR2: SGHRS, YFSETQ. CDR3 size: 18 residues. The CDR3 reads CASSLEGLAGAREDTQYF. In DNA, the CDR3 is TGCGCCAGCAGCTTGGAAGGTCTAGCGGGGGCCCGGGAAGATACGCAGTATTTT.

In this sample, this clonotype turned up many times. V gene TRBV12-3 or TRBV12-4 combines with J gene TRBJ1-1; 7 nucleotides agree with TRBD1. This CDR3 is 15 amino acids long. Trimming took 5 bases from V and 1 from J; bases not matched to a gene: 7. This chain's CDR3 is CASSPQQGRNTEAFF. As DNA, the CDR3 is TGTGCCAGCAGTCCTCAACAGGGGAGGAACACTGAAGCTTTCTTT.

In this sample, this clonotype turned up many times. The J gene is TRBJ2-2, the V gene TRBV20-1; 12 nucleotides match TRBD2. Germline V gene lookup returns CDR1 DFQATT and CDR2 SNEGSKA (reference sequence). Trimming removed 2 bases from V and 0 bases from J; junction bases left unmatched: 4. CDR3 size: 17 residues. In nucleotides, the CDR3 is TGCAGTGCTAGAAGGCTAGCGGGGGGGCCGAACACCGGGGAGCTGTTTTTT. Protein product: CSARRLAGGPNTGELFF.

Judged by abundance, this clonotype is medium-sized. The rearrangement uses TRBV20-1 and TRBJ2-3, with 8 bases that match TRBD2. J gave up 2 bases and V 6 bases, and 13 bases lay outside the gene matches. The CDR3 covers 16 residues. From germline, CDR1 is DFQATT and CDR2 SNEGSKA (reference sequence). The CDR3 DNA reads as TGCAGTGCCCGTTCGTTGGCAGCGGGGGACACAGATACGCAGTATTTT. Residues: CSARSLAAGDTDTQYF.

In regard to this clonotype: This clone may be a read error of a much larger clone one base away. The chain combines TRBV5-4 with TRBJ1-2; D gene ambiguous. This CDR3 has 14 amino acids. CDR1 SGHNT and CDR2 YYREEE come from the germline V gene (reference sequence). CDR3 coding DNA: TGTGCCAACAGCATTTCAACGACTCACTATGGCTACACCTTC. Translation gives CANSISTTHYGYTF.

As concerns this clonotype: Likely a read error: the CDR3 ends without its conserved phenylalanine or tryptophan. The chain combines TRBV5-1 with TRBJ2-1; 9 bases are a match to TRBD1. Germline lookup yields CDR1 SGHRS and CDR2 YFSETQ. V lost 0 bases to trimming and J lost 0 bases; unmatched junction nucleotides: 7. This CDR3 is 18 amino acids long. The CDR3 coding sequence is TGCGCCAGCAGCTTGGCACCGGGACAGGGACCCTCCTACAATGAGCAGTTCTCC. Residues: CASSLAPGQGPSYNEQFS.

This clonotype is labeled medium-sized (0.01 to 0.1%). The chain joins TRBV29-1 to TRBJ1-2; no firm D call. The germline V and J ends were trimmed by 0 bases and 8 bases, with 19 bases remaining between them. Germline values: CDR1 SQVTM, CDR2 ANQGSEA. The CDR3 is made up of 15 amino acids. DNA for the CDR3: TGCAGCGTTGAAGACAAGGACCTGGATGAGGAGGGCTACACCTTC. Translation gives CSVEDKDLDEEGYTF.

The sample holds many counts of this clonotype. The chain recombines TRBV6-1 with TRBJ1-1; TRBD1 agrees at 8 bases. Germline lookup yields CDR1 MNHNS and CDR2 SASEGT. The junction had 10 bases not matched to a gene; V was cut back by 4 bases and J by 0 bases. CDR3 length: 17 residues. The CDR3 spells CASSGRPGTGMNTEAFF. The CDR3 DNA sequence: TGTGCCAGCAGTGGACGTCCCGGGACAGGTATGAACACTGAAGCTTTCTTT.

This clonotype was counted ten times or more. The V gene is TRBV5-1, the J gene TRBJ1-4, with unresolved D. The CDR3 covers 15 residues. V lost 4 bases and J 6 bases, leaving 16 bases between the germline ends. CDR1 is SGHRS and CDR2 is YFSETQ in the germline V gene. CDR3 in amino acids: CASSALGDRYEKLFF. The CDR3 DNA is TGCGCCAGCAGCGCCCTTGGGGATAGGTATGAAAAACTGTTTTTT.

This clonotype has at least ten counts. The CDR3 region is CSARDWRESGNTGELFF. The CDR3 DNA sequence: TGCAGTGCTAGAGATTGGAGAGAGTCGGGGAACACCGGGGAGCTGTTTTTT. The V and J genes are TRBV20-1 and TRBJ2-2; no clear D. The length of the CDR3 is 17 residues. V was shortened by 0 bases and J by 1 base, with 15 bases between the two germline ends. CDR1 DFQATT and CDR2 SNEGSKA come from the germline V gene (reference sequence).

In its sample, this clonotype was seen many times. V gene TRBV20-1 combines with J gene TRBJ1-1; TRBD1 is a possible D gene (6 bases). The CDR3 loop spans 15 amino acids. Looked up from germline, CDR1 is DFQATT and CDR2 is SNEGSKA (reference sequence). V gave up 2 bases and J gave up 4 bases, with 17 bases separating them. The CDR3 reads CSARLGWEGGTEAFF. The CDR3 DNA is TGCAGTGCTAGACTTGGGTGGGAAGGGGGCACTGAAGCTTTCTTT.

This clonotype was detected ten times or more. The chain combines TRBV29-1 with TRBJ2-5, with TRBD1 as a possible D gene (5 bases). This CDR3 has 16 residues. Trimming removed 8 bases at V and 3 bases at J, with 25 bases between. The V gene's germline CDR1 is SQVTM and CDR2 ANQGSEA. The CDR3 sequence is CSPPPTEPKDKETQYF. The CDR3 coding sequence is TGCAGCCCTCCCCCGACAGAACCAAAGGATAAAGAGACCCAGTACTTC.

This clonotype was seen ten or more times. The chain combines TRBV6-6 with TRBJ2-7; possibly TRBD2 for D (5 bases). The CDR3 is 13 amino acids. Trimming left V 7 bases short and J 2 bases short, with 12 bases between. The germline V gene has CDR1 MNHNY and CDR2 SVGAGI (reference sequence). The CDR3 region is CASTPDGTYEQYF. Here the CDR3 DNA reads TGTGCCAGCACTCCGGACGGGACCTACGAGCAGTACTTC.

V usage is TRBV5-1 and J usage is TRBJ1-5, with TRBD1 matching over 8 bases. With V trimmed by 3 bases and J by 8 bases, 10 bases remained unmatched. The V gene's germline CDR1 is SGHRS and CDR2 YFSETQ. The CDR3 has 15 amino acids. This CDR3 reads CASSWTGSTGEPQHF. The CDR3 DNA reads TGCGCCAGCAGCTGGACAGGGAGCACCGGGGAGCCCCAGCATTTT.

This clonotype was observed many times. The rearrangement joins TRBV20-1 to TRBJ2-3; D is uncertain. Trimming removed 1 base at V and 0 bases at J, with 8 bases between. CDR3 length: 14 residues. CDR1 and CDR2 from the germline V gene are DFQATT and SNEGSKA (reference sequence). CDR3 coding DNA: TGCAGTGCTAGAGTGACTTCTAGCACAGATACGCAGTATTTT. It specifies CSARVTSSTDTQYF.